This is a list of T cell receptor beta chains from one sample in a study of CD8 T cells in Susac syndrome. MiXCR was run by TCRdb on the immunoSEQ multiplex PCR reads, yielding one entry per CDR3 protein. Seen here are around 200,000 distinct CDR3 sequences, over 85% observed once, and the top ten hold approximately 0.1%. Sequenced input: CD4+ T cells from PBMCs. The source of these receptors is a human donor in good health. Each CDR3 is given with its conserved first and last residue. A D gene is named only where the DNA matches it firmly. For some rows the clone size is stated as once, few or many, or as a class when expanded; others skip it.

d_gene,abundance,v_gene,j_gene,CDR3aa,CDR3nt
TRBD2,.,TRBV29-1,TRBJ2-5,CSVAPSGGETQYF,TGCAGCGTTGCCCCTAGCGGGGGAGAGACCCAGTACTTC
.,.,TRBV19,TRBJ2-1,CASSLPGDPLRPEQFF,TGTGCCAGTAGTCTACCGGGAGATCCTCTTCGGCCTGAGCAGTTCTTC
.,.,TRBV20-1,TRBJ2-7,CSGGRPAGEQYF,TGCAGTGGGGGACGGCCGGCGGGAGAGCAGTACTTC
.,.,TRBV11-3,TRBJ2-1,CASSLVRGPGSYNEQFF,TGTGCCAGCAGCTTAGTACGCGGGCCGGGCTCCTACAATGAGCAGTTCTTC
TRBD1,once,TRBV10-3,TRBJ2-7,CAIRTGDEQYF,TGTGCCATCCGCACAGGGGACGAGCAGTACTTC
TRBD2,.,TRBV5-1,TRBJ2-5,CASSLNPGLAEETQYF,TGCGCCAGCAGCTTGAACCCGGGACTAGCGGAGGAGACCCAGTACTTC
TRBD1,.,TRBV29-1,TRBJ1-1,CSASRGGDTEAFF,TGCAGCGCCTCCCGAGGGGGCGACACTGAAGCTTTCTTT
.,.,TRBV9,TRBJ2-3,CASSVVWGTNTQYF,TGTGCCAGCAGCGTAGTATGGGGGACAAATACGCAGTATTTT
TRBD2,.,TRBV29-1,TRBJ2-3,CSVTSGGEHTQYF,TGCAGCGTGACTAGCGGGGGGGAACATACGCAGTATTTT
TRBD1,.,TRBV20-1,TRBJ1-2,CSAETGGGGYTF,TGCAGCGCAGAGACAGGGGGCGGTGGCTACACCTTC
TRBD2,.,TRBV2,TRBJ2-1,CASSWGGLANNEQFF,TGTGCCAGCAGCTGGGGGGGACTAGCGAACAATGAGCAGTTCTTC
.,.,TRBV20-1,TRBJ1-2,CSARWGDGYTF,TGCAGTGCTAGATGGGGGGATGGCTACACCTTC
TRBD1,.,TRBV4-1,TRBJ2-7,CASSTRDRPYEQYF,TGCGCCAGCAGCACTCGGGACAGGCCCTACGAGCAGTACTTC
TRBD2,.,TRBV15,TRBJ2-5,CATSRDFAGAQETQYF,TGTGCCACCAGCAGAGATTTCGCGGGAGCCCAAGAGACCCAGTACTTC
.,.,TRBV6-2/TRBV6-3,TRBJ2-1,CASSYYDEQFF,TGTGCCAGCAGTTATTACGATGAGCAGTTCTTC
.,once,TRBV20-1,TRBJ1-2,CSARSGGGYTF,TGCAGTGCTAGGAGCGGGGGAGGCTACACCTTC
TRBD2,.,TRBV29-1,TRBJ2-1,CSVVVSGGGEQFF,TGCAGCGTTGTGGTTAGCGGGGGGGGAGAGCAGTTCTTC
TRBD2,.,TRBV20-1,TRBJ2-1,CSARDRTSGSYNEQFF,TGCAGTGCTAGAGATAGGACTAGCGGATCCTACAATGAGCAGTTCTTC
TRBD1,.,TRBV27,TRBJ1-1,CASSTPTGELNTEAFF,TGTGCCAGCAGTACCCCGACAGGGGAGTTGAACACTGAAGCTTTCTTT
TRBD1,.,TRBV20-1,TRBJ1-1,CSAGRQGNTEAFF,TGCAGTGCCGGAAGACAGGGGAACACTGAAGCTTTCTTT
TRBD1,.,TRBV29-1,TRBJ1-2,CSAGTGVLNGYTF,TGCAGCGCTGGGACAGGGGTGCTAAATGGCTACACCTTC
.,.,TRBV7-2,TRBJ2-3,CASSTPGLTDTQYF,TGTGCCAGCAGCACGCCGGGACTCACAGATACGCAGTATTTT
.,.,TRBV15,TRBJ1-6,CATNRGGNNSPLHF,TGTGCCACCAACAGAGGGGGGAATAATTCACCCCTCCACTTT
.,.,TRBV12-3/TRBV12-4,TRBJ1-6,CASSSQGKSPLHF,TGTGCCAGCAGTTCCCAGGGTAAATCACCCCTCCACTTT
.,.,TRBV19,TRBJ2-4,CASSNPGEKNIQYF,TGTGCCAGTAGTAACCCAGGGGAGAAAAACATTCAGTACTTC
.,once,TRBV7-8,TRBJ2-7,CASSLRDLNYEQYF,TGTGCCAGCAGCCTAAGGGACCTAAACTACGAGCAGTACTTC
TRBD1,.,TRBV5-1,TRBJ1-6,CASTAGTGESPLHF,TGCGCCAGCACTGCCGGGACAGGGGAATCACCCCTCCACTTT
TRBD1,.,TRBV7-8,TRBJ2-7,CASSYHIGQGISYEQYF,TGTGCCAGCAGCTATCATATCGGACAGGGAATCTCCTACGAGCAGTACTTC
TRBD2,.,TRBV14,TRBJ2-1,CASSQRRGGSYNEQFF,TGTGCCAGCAGCCAACGGCGGGGGGGATCCTACAATGAGCAGTTCTTC
.,once,TRBV29-1,TRBJ2-3,CSNRAPTDTQYF,TGCAGCAACAGGGCACCCACAGATACGCAGTATTTT
.,.,TRBV14,TRBJ2-3,CASSQDSYAGTYRPDTQYF,TGTGCCAGCAGCCAAGATTCCTATGCGGGGACATACCGCCCAGATACGCAGTATTTT
.,.,TRBV20-1,TRBJ1-2,CSARENRDSGYTF,TGCAGTGCTAGGGAGAACAGGGATAGTGGCTACACCTTC
.,few,TRBV28,TRBJ2-1,CASSEYNEQFF,TGTGCCAGCTCCGAATACAATGAGCAGTTCTTC
.,.,TRBV30,TRBJ1-2,CARTTSGGYGYTF,TGTGCCCGCACCACCTCGGGTGGCTATGGCTACACCTTC
TRBD2,.,TRBV11-2,TRBJ2-2,CASSPGLAAMGELFF,TGTGCCAGCAGCCCGGGACTAGCTGCGATGGGGGAGCTGTTTTTT
.,.,TRBV29-1,TRBJ1-5,CSVAGEARQPQHF,TGCAGCGTAGCCGGGGAAGCCCGTCAGCCCCAGCATTTT
.,.,TRBV9,TRBJ2-1,CASSVGTGWNEQFF,TGTGCCAGCAGCGTCGGAACAGGGTGGAATGAGCAGTTCTTC
TRBD2,.,TRBV5-4,TRBJ2-5,CASSLAGGETQYF,TGTGCCAGCAGTTTGGCGGGAGGAGAGACCCAGTACTTC